The 13 T cell receptor beta chains listed next were all sequenced from one sample in a study of T cells in tuberculosis. Sequencing was performed with immunoSEQ multiplex PCR; in TCRdb, only in-frame clones are kept and a portion is missing. The sample has 25,000 to 35,000 clones, around 95% seen once. Sample: PBMCs. The receptor source for this set is a donor between 10 and 35 years old with latent tuberculosis or without tuberculosis infection.

The CDR3 DNA reads as TGTGCCAGCTCACCGGTACCAGGGAAGCGCTATGGCTACACCTTC. Amino acid sequence: CASSPVPGKRYGYTF. The rearrangement uses TRBV18 and TRBJ1-2, with D tentatively TRBD1 (5 bases). V was trimmed by 3 bases and J by 4 bases, leaving 15 bases between them. The CDR3 runs to 15 residues. Germline V gene sequence: CDR1 KGHSH, CDR2 LQKENI.

This rearrangement joins TRBV28 to TRBJ1-2; TRBD1 matches 8 bases. The germline gives CDR1 MDHEN, CDR2 SYDVKM. The V gene end was trimmed by 5 bases and the J gene end by 8 bases; junction bases not matched to a gene: 10. There are 14 residues in the CDR3. The CDR3, as DNA: TGTGCCAGCAGTACGAGGGACAGGCTGGGAGGCTACACCTTC. Residues: CASSTRDRLGGYTF.

The chain carries TRBV28 and TRBJ1-3, with D tentatively TRBD1 (6 bases). Germline V gene data show CDR1 as MDHEN and CDR2 as SYDVKM. This CDR3 has 15 residues. Trimming removed 2 bases from V and 2 bases from J, with 10 bases in between. CDR3 nucleotide sequence: TGTGCCAGCAGTTTAGTAGCAGGGGCTGGAAACACCATATATTTT. Translating gives CASSLVAGAGNTIYF.

The V call is TRBV19, the J call TRBJ1-3; D ambiguous. The CDR3 consists of 11 residues. Germline V lookup: CDR1 LNHDA, CDR2 SQIVND (reference sequence). V lost 3 bases and J 8 bases, leaving 5 bases between the germline ends. CDR3 nucleotides: TGTGCCAGTAGTATCATAGACACCATATATTTT. This encodes CASSIIDTIYF.

The V gene is TRBV6-5, the J gene TRBJ1-5; D is unresolved. The germline V and J ends were trimmed by 0 bases and 2 bases, with 8 bases remaining between them. CDR3 length: 15 residues. Germline loops: CDR1 MNHEY, CDR2 SVGAGI. The CDR3 coding sequence is TGTGCCAGCAGTTACTCGTCGCAGGGCAATCAGCCCCAGCATTTT. Translated: CASSYSSQGNQPQHF.

This chain uses TRBV19 with TRBJ1-5; no clear D. The CDR3 has 14 amino acids. Germline CDR1 and CDR2: LNHDA and SQIVND (reference sequence). Trimming pared 5 bases from V and 2 bases from J, leaving 10 bases between. The chain's CDR3 is CASSWSSGNQPQHF. The CDR3 nucleotides are TGTGCCAGTAGTTGGTCCTCGGGCAATCAGCCCCAGCATTTT.

This clone was seen just once. The gene calls are TRBV13 and TRBJ1-1; D not resolved. The CDR3 sequence is 14 residues long. Germline V gene data show CDR1 as PRHDT and CDR2 as FYEKMQ (reference sequence). The V end lost 5 bases, the J end lost 1 base, and 11 bases lay between the germline ends. The CDR3 coding sequence is TGTGCCAGCAGCGCATGGTTACAGAACACTGAAGCTTTCTTT. Its protein is CASSAWLQNTEAFF.

The chain carries TRBV19 and TRBJ1-3; TRBD1 might be the D (5 bases). CDR1 and CDR2 from the germline V gene are LNHDA and SQIVND (reference sequence). The CDR3 consists of 14 residues. V lost 8 bases and J lost 2, with 13 bases in between. The CDR3 is CASRPGEAGNTIYF. The CDR3, as DNA: TGTGCCAGTCGTCCGGGGGAAGCTGGAAACACCATATATTTT.

This chain uses TRBV15 with TRBJ2-1; the match to TRBD2 covers 9 bases. There are 16 residues in the CDR3. V dropped 1 base and J dropped 4; count of bases not matched to a gene: 5. CDR1 and CDR2 from the germline V gene are LNHNV and YYDKDF (reference sequence). The CDR3 reads CATSRGGTSSYNEQFF. In nucleotides, the CDR3 is TGTGCCACCAGCAGAGGCGGGACTAGCAGTTACAATGAGCAGTTCTTC. Full variable domain (rest looked up from reference TRBV15 and TRBJ2-1): DAMVIQNPRYQVTQFGKPVTLSCSQTLNHNVMYWYQQKSSQAPKLLFHYYDKDFNNEADTPDNFQSRRPNTSFCFLDIRSPGLGDTAMYLCATSRGGTSSYNEQFFGPGTRLTVL.

The chain recombines TRBV15 with TRBJ1-1; 8 bases agree with TRBD1. Trimming at V came to 1 base and at J to 1 base, leaving 8 bases not matched to a gene. There are 17 residues in the CDR3. Per the germline V gene, CDR1 is LNHNV and CDR2 is YYDKDF (reference sequence). CDR3 DNA sequence: TGTGCCACCAGCAGAGGCCAAAGGACAGGGAGGAACACTGAAGCTTTCTTT. Translation: CATSRGQRTGRNTEAFF.

The V call is TRBV12-5, the J call TRBJ1-5; D gene ambiguous. Germline V lookup: CDR1 LGHNT, CDR2 FRNRAP. V lost 5 bases and J 6 bases, leaving 11 bases between the germline ends. CDR3 length: 13 residues. CDR3: CASGLESVQPQHF. The CDR3 region has the DNA TGTGCTAGTGGTCTCGAGTCGGTTCAGCCCCAGCATTTT.

The gene calls are TRBV27 and TRBJ1-5; 10 positions agree with TRBD1. CDR3 length: 16 residues. The germline gives CDR1 MNHEY, CDR2 SMNVEV (reference sequence). Germline trimming cut 6 bases from V and 3 bases from J; bases unmatched to any gene: 8. The CDR3 region has the DNA TGTGCCAGCAGATCATATGGGACAGGGGACAATCAGCCCCAGCATTTT. As protein: CASRSYGTGDNQPQHF.

The chain is built from TRBV13 and TRBJ1-6; D is undetermined. Trimming stripped 3 bases from V and 7 bases from J, with 4 bases between. The CDR3 is 12 amino acids. CDR1 and CDR2 (germline): PRHDT, FYEKMQ (reference sequence). This CDR3 reads CASSFTNSPLHF. DNA of the CDR3: TGTGCCAGCAGCTTTACAAATTCACCCCTCCACTTT.